This TCR beta chain derives from a study of Graves' ophthalmopathy and Graves' hyperthyroidism listed by TCRdb under 2018. Looking at the study overall: Peripheral blood was collected before any treatment was given, at the time of initial diagnosis. After sampling, hyperthyroidism patients received methimazole starting at 30 mg daily, and ophthalmopathy patients received high-dose intravenous methylprednisolone. To explore V-J signatures distinguishing ophthalmopathy from hyperthyroidism, a discovery set of 100 patients (43 ophthalmopathy, 55 to 60 stable hyperthyroidism) was enrolled. T-cell repertoires of thyroid tissue and blood were compared in several hyperthyroidism patients. The study used TCR beta repertoire signatures to distinguish Graves' ophthalmopathy from Graves' hyperthyroidism and to predict progression to ophthalmopathy. In total, 135 blood samples were TCR-sequenced: 43 ophthalmopathy, under 80 hyperthyroidism and approximately 17 hyperthyroidism-to-ophthalmopathy patients. The independent validation cohort included some 19 hyperthyroidism patients plus 17 patients who later progressed from hyperthyroidism to ophthalmopathy.

The research as a whole found: In validation, the model predicted ophthalmopathy progression with about 71% sensitivity and 72% to 80% specificity; roughly eleven predicted patients were CT-confirmed with GO in a median of approximately 6.5 months. Most of the expanded thyroid clonotypes with a frequency above 0.001 were also detected in blood, and it was suggested that the thyroid immune response may be reflected by blood repertoires. No statistical method was used to predetermine the sample size, and group allocation was not hidden from the investigators. In cross-validation, the 13-signature model distinguished ophthalmopathy from stable hyperthyroidism with approximately 85% sensitivity and about 84% specificity, and in the test set the corresponding values were approximately 79% and 70%.

Measured from the cysteine to the phenylalanine, the CDR3 is 17 residues long. Solely the CDR3 DNA is kept, with 51 bases framed from the first base. From the germline V gene, CDR1 is MGHDK and CDR2 is SYGVNS. Relative to germline, V is 4 bases shorter and J is 0 bases shorter, with 18 bases between their ends. Ophthalmopathy patients were characterized by moderately to severely active disease, a Clinical Activity Score of at least 3, a NOSPECS grade of at least 4, and a disease duration under 3 months. Patients were excluded if they had other autoimmune diseases, uncontrolled infections, pregnancy or lactation. Diagnosis relied on clinical symptoms, serum thyroxine, TRAb, thyroid ultrasound and orbital computed tomography. Ficoll-Paque density gradient centrifugation was used to isolate PBMCs from under 11 ml of fresh peripheral blood. Total RNA was extracted using Trizol reagent, and RNA quality was checked on an Agilent 2100 Bioanalyzer.

For repertoire sequencing, TCR beta CDR3 regions were amplified from RNA transcripts. The first round was an RT-PCR using HTBI primers with the Qiagen OneStep RT-PCR kit, and this first round was followed by a second-round multiplex PCR, then size selection and purification. Libraries were sequenced paired-end with 100 bp reads on an Illumina HiSeq2000. The original methods were these. Reads were processed with SOAPnuke, discarding reads with adapters, uncalled bases, mean Phred below 15, or no exact constant-primer or identifier match. High-quality paired reads were merged with COPE v1.2.5. Clonotypes were defined as unique nucleotide sequences and were aligned to IMGT TRB V, D and J references using MiTCR v1.1. The analysis was limited to V-J combinations with a frequency above 0.0001, which together covered about 99% of repertoires. For each V-J combination, a TCR clonal expansion and chaos score was defined as F50 clonal expansion divided by the chaos observed in the TCRdist matrix. Welch's t-statistics and random forest were used to reduce the features to 10 to 15 V-J combinations, which were then used as input to a naive Bayes classifier. The similarity between thyroid and blood repertoires was quantified using the Morisita-Horn index. TCRdb reran the public reads through fastp at Q25 and MiXCR, keeping productive beta chains. Each entry merges the rows of one CDR3 protein and shows their most common DNA and genes. In this record, the V and J calls reflect TCRdb's handling and not the investigators' own analysis. This sample holds roughly 700,000 distinct CDR3 sequences; about 44% were observed only once. 40% to 45% of the sample belongs to the ten largest clones.

This clonotype has just one count. No antigen is known for it. No base quality information exists; no much larger clone differs at one position. Evidence from a single read is weak. The chain is encoded by TRBV25-1 joined to TRBJ1-2, and TRBD1 may be the D gene, going by 5 matching bases. This TCR came from an adult man with Graves' ophthalmopathy. Sequenced: peripheral blood. The CDR3 reads as follows: CASSAHLDGGTNYGYTF. The bases are TGTGCCAGCAGTGCTCACCTTGACGGGGGTACTAACTATGGCTACACCTTC.